This T cell receptor beta chain was retrieved from a study of cytomegalovirus exposure and HLA in healthy donors. Background on the study: An earlier analysis identified fewer than 130 million unique TCR beta sequences in about 200 million T cells. Study-wide points: The majority of CMV-associated TCR beta chains were reported as apparently HLA-restricted in a later analysis.

The V gene lost 3 bases and the J gene lost 2 bases, with 7 bases spanning the gap. CDR3 length: 13 amino acids. Per the germline V gene, CDR1 is KGHSH and CDR2 is LQKENI. On this clone: Its antigen is currently unknown. This same CDR3 is encoded by further DNA sequences in the sample.

PCR used 60 Vbeta primers and 13 Jbeta primers. The assay was immunoSEQ multiplex PCR, and TCRdb's table has in-frame clones only and misses some. The repertoire has around 150,000 clones, roughly 72% of them found once; the top ten carry around 6.8%. V usage is TRBV18 and J usage is TRBJ2-5, with no clear D. The sequence came from a man in his forties or fifties in good health and CMV-seropositive. The specimen was PBMCs. CDR3 loop: CASSPSGQETQYF. Written as DNA, the CDR3 is TGTGCCAGCTCACCTTCCGGTCAAGAGACCCAGTACTTC.